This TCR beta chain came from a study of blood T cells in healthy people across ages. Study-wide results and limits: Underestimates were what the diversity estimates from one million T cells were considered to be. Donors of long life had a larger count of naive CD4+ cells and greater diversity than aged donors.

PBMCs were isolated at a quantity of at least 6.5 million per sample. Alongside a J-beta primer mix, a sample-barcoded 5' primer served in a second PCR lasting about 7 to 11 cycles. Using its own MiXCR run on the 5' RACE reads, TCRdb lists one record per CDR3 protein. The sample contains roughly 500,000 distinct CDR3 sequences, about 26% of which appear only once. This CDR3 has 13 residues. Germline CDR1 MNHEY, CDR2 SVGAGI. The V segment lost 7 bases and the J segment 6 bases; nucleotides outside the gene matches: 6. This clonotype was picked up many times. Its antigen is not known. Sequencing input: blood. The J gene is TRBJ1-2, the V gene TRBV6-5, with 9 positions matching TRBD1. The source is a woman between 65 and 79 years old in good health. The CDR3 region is CASTYRDRDGYTF. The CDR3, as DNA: TGTGCCAGCACCTATCGGGACAGGGATGGCTACACCTTC.